These 26 T cell receptor beta chains were sequenced from one sample in a study of blood T cells in healthy people across ages. Through a sample-barcoded 5' primer and a J-beta primer mix, a second PCR was run for 7 to 11 cycles. From the 5' RACE reads, TCRdb called clonotypes with MiXCR, one entry per CDR3 protein. Among about a million distinct CDR3 sequences listed, approximately 49% were seen once. The sequencing sample was made of blood. The receptors shown here come from a man between 25 and 39 years old in good health.

V gene TRBV6-6 combines with J gene TRBJ1-4; D is unclear. The V end was cut by 2 bases, the J end by 8 bases, with 6 bases between. Germline CDR1 reads MNHNY; CDR2 reads SVGAGI (reference sequence). CDR3 size: 12 residues. In DNA, the CDR3 is TGTGCCAGCAGTTACGTCCGGGAAAAACTGTTTTTT. It encodes CASSYVREKLFF.

This clonotype has more than one count but fewer than ten. The chain uses TRBV20-1 and TRBJ2-7; D might be TRBD2 (6 bases). This CDR3 region has 14 residues. The germline CDR1 and CDR2 sequences are DFQATT and SNEGSKA (reference sequence). Trimming cost V 2 bases and J 0 bases, with 11 bases left between them. The CDR3 DNA reads TGCAGTGCTAGACGGGGGACGGTCTCCTACGAGCAGTACTTC. Amino acid sequence: CSARRGTVSYEQYF.

V gene TRBV28 combines with J gene TRBJ2-7; a weak D match, TRBD2 (5 bases). The ends were cut back, 3 bases at V and 7 bases at J, with 13 bases in the middle. The CDR3 runs to 13 residues. Germline CDR1 and CDR2: MDHEN and SYDVKM. CDR3 sequence reads: CASSLRAPGEQYF. CDR3 coding DNA: TGTGCCAGCAGTTTGAGGGCTCCCGGGGAGCAGTACTTC.

The chain uses TRBV29-1 and TRBJ2-5, with a tentative D call TRBD2 (6 bases). The CDR3 contains 12 residues. CDR1 and CDR2 from the germline V gene are SQVTM and ANQGSEA. Trimming left V 7 bases short and J 5 bases short, with 14 bases between. The CDR3 loop is CSGRDSEETQYF. CDR3 sequence (DNA): TGCAGCGGGAGGGACTCCGAGGAGACCCAGTACTTC.

This clonotype was counted only a few times. V and J are TRBV10-3 and TRBJ2-7, with TRBD2 matching 12 bases. The ends lost 6 bases at V and 5 bases at J; junction bases unmatched: 5. Germline V gene lookup returns CDR1 ENHRY and CDR2 SYGVKD. The CDR3 sequence is 14 residues long. In DNA, the CDR3 is TGTGCCATCAGCCTACTAGCGGGGGGTGACGAGCAGTACTTC. This encodes CAISLLAGGDEQYF.

This clonotype was picked up a small number of times. The V gene is TRBV11-2, the J gene TRBJ1-2, with 10 bases fitting TRBD1. This CDR3 has 13 amino acids. J was trimmed by 8 bases and V by 4 bases; bases with no gene match: 4. Looked up from germline, CDR1 is SGHAT and CDR2 is FQNNGV. CDR3 in DNA: TGTGCCAGCAGCTATGGGACAGGGGAGGGCTACACCTTC. Its protein product is CASSYGTGEGYTF. Combining the CDR3 with reference TRBV11-2 and TRBJ1-2 gives the whole variable domain EAGVAQSPRYKIIEKRQSVAFWCNPISGHATLYWYQQILGQGPKLLIQFQNNGVVDDSQLPKDRFSAERLKGVDSTLKIQPAKLEDSAVYLCASSYGTGEGYTFGSGTRLTVV.

V and J are TRBV30 and TRBJ1-2; 10 bases are a match to TRBD1. The V and J ends lost 5 bases and 0 bases, in that order; junction bases with no gene match: 9. Germline CDR1 and CDR2: GTSNPN and SVGIG (reference sequence). The CDR3 contains 16 residues. CDR3 in DNA: TGTGCCTGGGAACCGGGACAGGGGATAGCTAACTATGGCTACACCTTC. Translation gives CAWEPGQGIANYGYTF.

In this sample, this clonotype turned up a few times. The chain uses TRBV19 and TRBJ1-1; 7 nucleotides match TRBD1. From germline, CDR1 is LNHDA and CDR2 SQIVND (reference sequence). The CDR3 is 13 amino acids. Losses at the gene ends were 4 bases for V and 5 bases for J; bases not matched to a gene: 4. The CDR3 reads CASSNRGNTEAFF. CDR3 sequence (DNA): TGTGCCAGTAGTAACAGGGGAAATACTGAAGCTTTCTTT.

This clonotype appeared a few times. The genes are TRBV9 and TRBJ1-4; 8 bases fit TRBD1. CDR3 length equals 16 residues. Germline trimming cut 3 bases from V and 5 bases from J; bases unmatched to any gene: 9. Germline values: CDR1 SGDLS, CDR2 YYNGEE. This CDR3 reads CASSADSGGRNEKLFF. CDR3 nucleotide sequence: TGTGCCAGCAGCGCGGATTCAGGGGGCCGGAATGAAAAACTGTTTTTT. Variable domain in full (rest from reference TRBV9 and TRBJ1-4): DSGVTQTPKHLITATGQRVTLRCSPRSGDLSVYWYQQSLDQGLQFLIQYYNGEERAKGNILERFSAQQFPDLHSELNLSSLELGDSALYFCASSADSGGRNEKLFFGSGTQLSVL.

V and J are TRBV28 and TRBJ2-7, with 8 bases matching TRBD1. The CDR3 totals 15 residues. Germline trimming cut 5 bases from V and 4 bases from J; bases unmatched to any gene: 10. Germline lookup yields CDR1 MDHEN and CDR2 SYDVKM. The CDR3 sequence is CASSGPGTGPYEQYF. In DNA form, the CDR3 reads TGTGCCAGCAGTGGCCCCGGGACAGGACCTTACGAGCAGTACTTC. Together with reference TRBV28 and TRBJ2-7, the CDR3 gives the full variable domain: DVKVTQSSRYLVKRTGEKVFLECVQDMDHENMFWYRQDPGLGLRLIYFSYDVKMKEKGDIPEGYSVSREKKERFSLILESASTNQTSMYLCASSGPGTGPYEQYFGPGTRLTVT.

This clonotype was recorded a few times. The chain carries TRBV5-1 and TRBJ1-6, with 8 nucleotides matching TRBD1. This CDR3 region has 15 residues. Germline-derived CDR1 and CDR2 are SGHRS and YFSETQ. With 4 bases clipped from V and 5 bases from J, the junction kept 5 bases outside the gene matches. The CDR3 DNA is TGCGCCAGCAGCCTGGACAGGGTGGATAATTCACCCCTCCACTTT. This codes for CASSLDRVDNSPLHF. The full variable domain, rest sourced from reference TRBV5-1 and TRBJ1-6, is KAGVTQTPRYLIKTRGQQVTLSCSPISGHRSVSWYQQTPGQGLQFLFEYFSETQRNKGNFPGRFSGRQFSNSRSEMNVSTLELGDSALYLCASSLDRVDNSPLHFGNGTRLTVT.

The chain combines TRBV11-2 with TRBJ2-3; possibly TRBD1 for D (5 bases). This CDR3 has 15 residues. From germline, CDR1 is SGHAT and CDR2 FQNNGV. V lost 4 bases to trimming and J lost 5 bases, with 16 bases between them. The CDR3 nucleotides are TGTGCCAGCAGCTCCTTATTTGGGGCCGGAGATACGCAGTATTTT. Encoded protein: CASSSLFGAGDTQYF.

This clonotype was seen once. V and J are TRBV9 and TRBJ2-2, with D unresolved. Germline V gives CDR1 SGDLS, CDR2 YYNGEE. This CDR3 spans 14 amino acids. Deletions cut 0 bases from V and 3 bases from J, with 6 bases between. For the CDR3, the DNA is TGTGCCAGCAGCGTAGCGAAGGACACCGGGGAGCTGTTTTTT. Protein sequence: CASSVAKDTGELFF. The whole variable domain, remainder taken from reference TRBV9 and TRBJ2-2, is DSGVTQTPKHLITATGQRVTLRCSPRSGDLSVYWYQQSLDQGLQFLIQYYNGEERAKGNILERFSAQQFPDLHSELNLSSLELGDSALYFCASSVAKDTGELFFGEGSRLTVL.

The V call is TRBV3-1, the J call TRBJ1-2; D call uncertain. This CDR3 is built from 13 residues. Germline lookup yields CDR1 LGHDT and CDR2 YNNKEL (reference sequence). Deletions cut 0 bases from V and 4 bases from J, with 6 bases between. CDR3 in amino acids: CASSQESFYGYTF. In nucleotides, the CDR3 is TGTGCCAGCAGCCAAGAGTCTTTCTATGGCTACACCTTC.

The V gene is TRBV2, the J gene TRBJ1-5; 8 bases map to TRBD1. This CDR3 contains 15 residues. V shed 7 bases and J 2 bases; nucleotides not matched to a gene: 7. Germline-derived CDR1 and CDR2 are SNHLY and FYNNEI. CDR3 sequence: CASTPDRAGNQPQHF. Written as DNA, the CDR3 is TGTGCCAGCACCCCGGACAGGGCTGGCAATCAGCCCCAGCATTTT.

V gene TRBV14 combines with J gene TRBJ2-7, with D tentatively TRBD1 (5 bases). The DNA end favors TRBJ2-5, so the J call may be wrong. The length of the CDR3 is 12 residues. Germline V gives CDR1 SGHDN, CDR2 FVKESK. CDR3 sequence (DNA): TGTGCCAGCAGCGCTGACAGTGGGACCCAGTACTTC. It encodes CASSADSGTQYF.

The rearrangement uses TRBV4-3 and TRBJ1-1; D is uncertain. Germline CDR1 reads LGHNA; CDR2 reads YSLEER. V was clipped by 0 bases and J by 10 bases, with 12 bases between them. This CDR3 region has 13 residues. The chain's CDR3 is CASSQDDYGVAFF. In nucleotides, the CDR3 is TGCGCCAGCAGCCAAGATGACTATGGGGTAGCTTTCTTT.

V gene TRBV6-1 combines with J gene TRBJ2-5; TRBD2 is a possible D gene (6 bases). V lost 0 bases to trimming and J lost 11 bases, with 19 bases between them. This CDR3 comprises 15 residues. Germline CDR1 reads MNHNS; CDR2 reads SASEGT. CDR3 sequence (DNA): TGTGCCAGCAGTGAAGCGCTTGCGGGGCCCGATGAGCAGTACTTC. Translated, it gives CASSEALAGPDEQYF.

This rearrangement joins TRBV11-2 to TRBJ2-7, with D tentatively TRBD2 (5 bases). Trimming cost V 1 base and J 5 bases, with 15 bases left between them. This CDR3 region has 15 residues. Germline loops: CDR1 SGHAT, CDR2 FQNNGV. Here the CDR3 reads CASSLARGIVHEQYF. The CDR3 DNA sequence: TGTGCCAGCAGCTTAGCCAGAGGGATTGTTCACGAGCAGTACTTC.

The chain uses TRBV20-1 and TRBJ1-4, with D unclear. In germline, CDR1 is DFQATT, CDR2 SNEGSKA (reference sequence). CDR3 length: 13 residues. Trimming removed 4 bases at V and 7 bases at J, with 13 bases between. The CDR3 region has the DNA TGCAGTGCTAAAGTGCGACGTAGTGAAAAACTGTTTTTT. It translates to CSAKVRRSEKLFF.

For this clonotype: At one end, the junction sequence differs from germline, possibly due to a read error. The rearrangement links TRBV5-1 to TRBJ2-1; a possible D gene is TRBD1 (5 bases). The CDR3 contains 14 residues. The germline V gene has CDR1 SGHRS and CDR2 YFSETQ. This CDR3 reads CARSLQGSYNEQFF. The CDR3 coding sequence is TGCGCCCGCAGCTTGCAGGGCTCCTACAATGAGCAGTTCTTC.

A few counts support this clonotype. The chain recombines TRBV28 with TRBJ1-2; D ambiguous. Between the trimmed V and J ends, which lost 6 bases and 3 bases, there was a span of 14 bases. The germline V gene encodes CDR1 MDHEN and CDR2 SYDVKM. This CDR3 region has 14 residues. In DNA form, the CDR3 reads TGTGCCAGCAGCCGATCCCGGGGAGACTATGGCTACACCTTC. It translates to CASSRSRGDYGYTF.

In nucleotides, the CDR3 is TGCGCCAGCAGACGGAGCGGGGCTACGAGCTCCTACAATGAGCAGTTCTTC. This gives the protein CASRRSGATSSYNEQFF. V is TRBV5-1 and J is TRBJ2-1; 7 bases fit TRBD2. V was clipped by 5 bases and J by 0 bases; unmatched bases: 11. The V gene's germline CDR1 is SGHRS and CDR2 YFSETQ. This CDR3 contains 17 residues.

This clonotype came up a few times. The rearrangement uses TRBV4-3 and TRBJ2-1, with D perhaps matching TRBD1 (6 bases). Germline CDR1 reads LGHNA; CDR2 reads YSLEER. V gave up 1 base and J gave up 8 bases, with 12 bases separating them. CDR3 size: 14 residues. CDR3: CASSQGLQGYEQFF. In nucleotides, the CDR3 is TGCGCCAGCAGCCAAGGACTACAGGGTTATGAGCAGTTCTTC.

This clonotype appeared a few times. The chain recombines TRBV20-1 with TRBJ2-2; the D is unclear. The CDR3 covers 11 residues. The V end lost 5 bases, the J end lost 3 bases, and 4 bases lay between the germline ends. Germline lookup yields CDR1 DFQATT and CDR2 SNEGSKA (reference sequence). As DNA, the CDR3 is TGCAGTGCTCAGGACACCGGGGAGCTGTTTTTT. Amino acid sequence: CSAQDTGELFF.

The chain uses TRBV4-1 and TRBJ1-2; D not certain. This CDR3 comprises 16 residues. V was clipped by 0 bases and J by 0 bases, with 11 bases between them. Germline V gene sequence: CDR1 MGHRA, CDR2 YSYEKL. The CDR3 spells CASSQEATSPNYGYTF. CDR3 bases: TGCGCCAGCAGCCAAGAGGCCACATCCCCTAACTATGGCTACACCTTC.